The rows below give T cell receptor beta chains drawn from one sample of a study of blood T cell repertoires in COVID-19. Some clones are missing from TCRdb's copy, which holds only in-frame ones; the method was immunoSEQ multiplex PCR. The repertoire includes around 180,000 clones, roughly 79% of them detected once, and 12% sits in the top ten. Sequencing was carried out using peripheral blood. Receptor source: an elderly woman with COVID-19, enrolled during active disease. The CDR3 runs from the conserved cysteine through the conserved F or W. A D gene is named only where the DNA matches it firmly. Not every row has a clone size; where given, it reads once, few, many or a size class.

abundance: -
d_gene: TRBD1
j_gene: TRBJ2-3
v_gene: TRBV19
CDR3aa: CASSIGTGSDTQYF
CDR3nt: TGTGCCAGTAGTATAGGGACAGGGTCGGATACGCAGTATTTT

abundance: -
d_gene: -
j_gene: TRBJ2-1
v_gene: TRBV7-6
CDR3aa: CASSPYQGHEQFF
CDR3nt: TGTGCCAGCAGCCCGTATCAGGGTCACGAGCAGTTCTTC

abundance: -
d_gene: -
j_gene: TRBJ1-2
v_gene: TRBV19
CDR3aa: CASSATYREPANLGGYTF
CDR3nt: TGTGCCAGTAGTGCAACCTACCGGGAGCCCGCGAACTTGGGTGGCTACACCTTC

abundance: -
d_gene: TRBD2
j_gene: TRBJ2-5
v_gene: TRBV19
CDR3aa: CASSMPGTSGSAQYF
CDR3nt: TGTGCCAGTAGTATGCCGGGGACTAGCGGGAGCGCTCAGTACTTC

abundance: -
d_gene: TRBD1
j_gene: TRBJ2-5
v_gene: TRBV5-1
CDR3aa: CASRGQGTETQYF
CDR3nt: TGCGCCAGCAGAGGACAGGGGACGGAGACCCAGTACTTC

abundance: -
d_gene: -
j_gene: TRBJ1-1
v_gene: TRBV21-1
CDR3aa: CASSPQTAPNTEAFF
CDR3nt: TGTGCCAGCAGCCCCCAGACAGCACCGAACACTGAAGCTTTCTTT

abundance: once
d_gene: -
j_gene: TRBJ1-4
v_gene: TRBV5-4
CDR3aa: CASSLKSSAGEKLFF
CDR3nt: TGTGCCAGCAGCTTGAAGAGTTCGGCAGGGGAAAAACTGTTTTTT

abundance: -
d_gene: -
j_gene: TRBJ1-1
v_gene: TRBV7-2
CDR3aa: CASRKIQDTAFF
CDR3nt: TGTGCCAGCAGAAAGATACAGGATACGGCTTTCTTT

abundance: -
d_gene: -
j_gene: TRBJ1-1
v_gene: TRBV29-1
CDR3aa: CSVEERNGDAFF
CDR3nt: TGCAGCGTTGAAGAACGCAACGGAGACGCTTTCTTT

abundance: once
d_gene: -
j_gene: TRBJ2-5
v_gene: TRBV9
CDR3aa: CASSAGQIQETQYF
CDR3nt: TGTGCCAGCAGCGCCGGACAGATCCAAGAGACCCAGTACTTC

abundance: -
d_gene: -
j_gene: TRBJ1-5
v_gene: TRBV7-2
CDR3aa: CASSFRAGSGQPQHF
CDR3nt: TGTGCCAGCAGCTTTAGGGCGGGGAGCGGTCAGCCCCAGCATTTT

abundance: -
d_gene: -
j_gene: TRBJ1-2
v_gene: TRBV6-1
CDR3aa: CASSEATASRGSGGYTF
CDR3nt: TGTGCCAGCAGTGAAGCAACGGCGTCTCGCGGTTCCGGTGGCTACACCTTC

abundance: -
d_gene: -
j_gene: TRBJ2-1
v_gene: TRBV12-3/TRBV12-4
CDR3aa: CASSFPGYNEQFF
CDR3nt: TGTGCCAGCAGTTTTCCCGGCTACAATGAGCAGTTCTTC

abundance: -
d_gene: TRBD1
j_gene: TRBJ1-2
v_gene: TRBV5-4
CDR3aa: CASSPRTGLGGYTF
CDR3nt: TGTGCCAGCAGCCCGAGGACAGGGTTGGGTGGCTACACCTTC

abundance: -
d_gene: TRBD2
j_gene: TRBJ2-1
v_gene: TRBV2
CDR3aa: CASRRAGYNEQFF
CDR3nt: TGTGCCAGCAGGAGAGCGGGGTACAATGAGCAGTTCTTC

abundance: -
d_gene: -
j_gene: TRBJ2-3
v_gene: TRBV9
CDR3aa: CASSVEGRGMDTQYF
CDR3nt: TGTGCCAGCAGCGTAGAAGGTCGGGGAATGGATACGCAGTATTTT